This is a list of T cell receptor beta chains from one sample in a study of cytomegalovirus exposure and HLA in healthy donors. The data were produced by immunoSEQ multiplex PCR, yet TCRdb's version contains in-frame clones alone and is incomplete. The data contain about 150,000 clones, about 74% of them singletons. Sequenced input: PBMCs. These receptors originate from a woman aged 40 to 50 in good health and CMV-seronegative. CDR3s include the opening cysteine and the closing phenylalanine or tryptophan. D genes are given only for firm matches. Clone size, where shown, is once, few, many, or a class for clones that have expanded.

V gene	clone size	J gene	CDR3 length	D gene	CDR3 DNA	CDR3 protein
TRBV7-6	NA	TRBJ1-1	14	NA	TGTGCCAGCAGCTTAGGGCGGGAGGGGACTGAAGCTTTCTTT	CASSLGREGTEAFF
TRBV6-5	NA	TRBJ2-7	16	NA	TGTGCCAGCAGTTACTCGCGGGGGCCCAAGGCATACGAGCAGTACTTC	CASSYSRGPKAYEQYF
TRBV18	NA	TRBJ1-6	16	NA	TGTGCCAGCTCACGGTCTCCAGGGGACGCGGGTTCACCCCTCCACTTT	CASSRSPGDAGSPLHF
TRBV28	NA	TRBJ2-5	13	NA	TGTGCCAGCAACCTCTGGCAGCAAGAGACCCAGTACTTC	CASNLWQQETQYF
TRBV2	NA	TRBJ1-1	15	NA	TGTGCCAGCAGGGCCGAGGTGGGAGGTAACACTGAAGCTTTCTTT	CASRAEVGGNTEAFF
TRBV9	NA	TRBJ1-3	15	NA	TGTGCCAGCAGCGTCACAGGGAATTTCGGAAACACCATATATTTT	CASSVTGNFGNTIYF
TRBV13	NA	TRBJ2-6	14	NA	TGTGCCAGCAGCGTTCAGTCTGGGGCCAACGTCCTGACTTTC	CASSVQSGANVLTF
TRBV4-1	NA	TRBJ1-6	18	TRBD1	TGCGCCAGCAGCCGAATGGACCCAGCAGGGGGACGGGACTCACCCCTCCACTTT	CASSRMDPAGGRDSPLHF
TRBV13	NA	TRBJ2-1	15	TRBD1	TGTGCCAGCAGCATTGACAGGGTGAGGTACAATGAGCAGTTCTTC	CASSIDRVRYNEQFF
TRBV6-1	NA	TRBJ1-5	13	NA	TGTGCCAGCAGTGAGGAGTTTTATCAGCCCCAGCATTTT	CASSEEFYQPQHF
TRBV1	NA	TRBJ2-6	20	NA	TGCACCAGCAGCCAAGAGGGGACTAGCGGGGGAATCTCTGGGGCCAACGTCCTGACTTTC	CTSSQEGTSGGISGANVLTF
TRBV5-5	NA	TRBJ2-7	14	TRBD1	TGTGCCAGCAGCTTGGAGACAGGGTCTTCCGAGCAGTACTTC	CASSLETGSSEQYF
TRBV29-1	once	TRBJ2-7	13	TRBD2	TGCAGCGGGACTAGCGGGAGGGCATCCGAGCAGTACTTC	CSGTSGRASEQYF
TRBV2	NA	TRBJ2-2	13	NA	TGTGCCAGCGGAGTTAGGAACACCGGGGAGCTGTTTTTT	CASGVRNTGELFF
TRBV5-1	NA	TRBJ2-6	21	TRBD2	TGCGCCAGCAGGCATCAGCCGGGACTAGCGGGAAGGTTAACTGGGGCCAACGTCCTGACTTTC	CASRHQPGLAGRLTGANVLTF
TRBV10-3	few	TRBJ2-7	16	TRBD2	TGTGCCTTCACCCGGCTAGCGGGGGGTCTCTCCTACGAGCAGTACTTC	CAFTRLAGGLSYEQYF
TRBV7-9	NA	TRBJ2-5	14	NA	TGTGCCAGCAGCTTATACAGGGAGGGAGAGACCCAGTACTTC	CASSLYREGETQYF
TRBV7-9	NA	TRBJ2-1	13	NA	TGTGCCAGCAGCTTAGAGCGATACAATGAGCAGTTCTTC	CASSLERYNEQFF
TRBV18	NA	TRBJ1-4	15	TRBD1	TGTGCCAGCTCACCACCGGGACAGGGCTATGAAAAACTGTTTTTT	CASSPPGQGYEKLFF
TRBV30	few	TRBJ2-3	15	TRBD2	TGTGCCTGGAGTGTCGGCGGGACTAACACAGATACGCAGTATTTT	CAWSVGGTNTDTQYF
TRBV28	NA	TRBJ1-2	14	TRBD1	TGTGCCAGCAGCCTAGGACAGGTCTCGGGCGGCTACACCTTC	CASSLGQVSGGYTF
TRBV10-2	NA	TRBJ2-4	16	TRBD2	TGCGCCAGCAGTGAGGGGCGGGGGGGCCTCCTTGACATTCAGTACTTC	CASSEGRGGLLDIQYF
TRBV29-1	NA	TRBJ2-1	12	TRBD1	TGCAGCGGCCGACAGGGGACCAATGAGCAGTTCTTC	CSGRQGTNEQFF
TRBV19	NA	TRBJ1-5	12	NA	TGTGCCAGCACCGATAGATCGGGGCCCCAGCATTTT	CASTDRSGPQHF
TRBV27	NA	TRBJ2-7	18	TRBD2	TGTGCCAGCAGTCCCCAACGACTAGCGGGGAGCCATCCCTACGAGCAGTACTTC	CASSPQRLAGSHPYEQYF
TRBV6-6	NA	TRBJ2-2	15	TRBD1	TGTGCCAGCATCCCCCGGGACAGGGGAACCGGGGAGCTGTTTTTT	CASIPRDRGTGELFF
TRBV5-6	NA	TRBJ2-5	15	NA	TGTGCCAGCAGTTCCCCCCGGACAGCCCAAGAGACCCAGTACTTC	CASSSPRTAQETQYF
TRBV5-4	NA	TRBJ2-4	17	NA	TGTGCCAGCAGCGCATCAACGACAGCGCTAGCCAAAAACATTCAGTACTTC	CASSASTTALAKNIQYF
TRBV19	NA	TRBJ2-1	14	NA	TGTGCCAGTAGTCCGGGGGGCCCCCTCAATGAGCAGTTCTTC	CASSPGGPLNEQFF
TRBV25-1	NA	TRBJ2-1	15	TRBD2	TGTGCCAGCAAAATAGCGGGAGTACAGTACAATGAGCAGTTCTTC	CASKIAGVQYNEQFF
TRBV6-5	NA	TRBJ2-1	16	NA	TGTGCCAGCAGTTACGGGGTAGGGAGCTCCTACAATGAGCAGTTCTTC	CASSYGVGSSYNEQFF
TRBV5-8	NA	TRBJ1-1	15	TRBD1	TGTGCCAGCAGCTTGGGGTACAGGGGTGCCACTGAAGCTTTCTTT	CASSLGYRGATEAFF
TRBV7-9	NA	TRBJ1-4	15	TRBD1	TGTGCCAGCAGCTTTGATACGACAGGGTCGTTGAAACTGTTTTTT	CASSFDTTGSLKLFF
TRBV10-3	NA	TRBJ2-7	15	NA	TGTGCCACTCAGTCAACGAAGCGGGTTCTGATCGAGCAGTACTTC	CATQSTKRVLIEQYF
TRBV6-6	few	TRBJ1-2	15	NA	TGTGCCAGCATTGGACTAGGGACGACTAACTATGGCTACACCTTC	CASIGLGTTNYGYTF
TRBV10-3	NA	TRBJ2-2	16	NA	TGTGCCATCAGTGAGTCTGAGGCTACGAACACCGGGGAGCTGTTTTTT	CAISESEATNTGELFF
TRBV6-1	NA	TRBJ1-1	14	NA	TGTGCCAGCAGTGACCGTCCCGGGGGCACTGAAGCTTTCTTT	CASSDRPGGTEAFF
TRBV6-6	once	TRBJ1-2	13	NA	TGTGCCAGCAGTTACGAGAGGGCGTTAGGCTACACCTTC	CASSYERALGYTF
TRBV6-1	NA	TRBJ1-5	12	NA	TGTGCCAGCAGTGAAAGGGGTCAGCCCCAGCATTTT	CASSERGQPQHF
TRBV11-1	NA	TRBJ1-1	15	NA	TGTGCCAGCAGCTTACATTCCGGAGGGGTCACTGAAGCTTTCTTT	CASSLHSGGVTEAFF
TRBV25-1	NA	TRBJ2-1	16	TRBD2	TGTGCCAGCAGTGAATATGGACTAGCGGGAGACGGGGAGCAGTTCTTC	CASSEYGLAGDGEQFF
TRBV7-9	NA	TRBJ1-2	14	TRBD1	TGTGCCAGCAGTCCTACAGGGGTCGTTTATGGCTACACCTTC	CASSPTGVVYGYTF
TRBV6-1	NA	TRBJ2-7	15	NA	TGTGCCAGCAGTGGACTATCCGGAGTTAGTTACGAGCAGTACTTC	CASSGLSGVSYEQYF
TRBV6-5	NA	TRBJ2-7	15	NA	TGTGCCAGCAGTTACTCCGCACTGAGCTCCTACGAGCAGTACTTC	CASSYSALSSYEQYF
TRBV28	once	TRBJ1-5	14	NA	TGTGCCAGCGGGGGGGAGGGGCCCCATCAGCCCCAGCATTTT	CASGGEGPHQPQHF
TRBV5-4	NA	TRBJ2-7	14	TRBD2	TGTGCCAGCAGCTCGGGACTAGCGGTCTACGAGCAGTACTTC	CASSSGLAVYEQYF
TRBV10-2	NA	TRBJ1-4	17	NA	TGCGCCAGCAACTCCGGGGGAGCCTCGGGAACTAATGAAAAACTGTTTTTT	CASNSGGASGTNEKLFF
TRBV7-9	NA	TRBJ1-3	14	NA	TGTGCCAGCAGCCGAACGGGCTCTGGAAACACCATATATTTT	CASSRTGSGNTIYF
TRBV19	NA	TRBJ1-3	14	NA	TGTGCCAGTAATCGACAGATCTCTGGAAACACCATATATTTT	CASNRQISGNTIYF
TRBV6-1	NA	TRBJ2-4	15	NA	TGTGCCAGCAGTGATCCATTGGGGGCAGGGAACATTCAGTACTTC	CASSDPLGAGNIQYF
TRBV7-8	NA	TRBJ1-1	14	NA	TGTGCCAGCAGCCCTGGACAGTTGAACACTGAAGCTTTCTTT	CASSPGQLNTEAFF
TRBV9	NA	TRBJ2-3	24	TRBD1	TGTGCCAGCAGCGTTAAGAGGCGGCTCGGGACAGGGGAAGGTTCAGGGGGTAGCACAGATACGCAGTATTTT	CASSVKRRLGTGEGSGGSTDTQYF
TRBV11-3	few	TRBJ2-3	16	TRBD2	TGTGCCAGCGGGTTGGGGTTAGCGGGAATGGAAGATACGCAGTATTTT	CASGLGLAGMEDTQYF
TRBV15	NA	TRBJ1-3	14	NA	TGTGCCACCAGCGTAGGGGGATCTGGAAACACCATATATTTT	CATSVGGSGNTIYF
TRBV18	NA	TRBJ1-2	15	TRBD1	TGTGCCAGCTCAACGGGGACAGGGGGAGAATATGGCTACACCTTC	CASSTGTGGEYGYTF
TRBV7-6	NA	TRBJ1-5	18	NA	TGTGCCAGCAGCTTCCTCGGTCGGGTGAAGTATAGCAATCAGCCCCAGCATTTT	CASSFLGRVKYSNQPQHF
TRBV6-1	NA	TRBJ2-7	14	NA	TGTGCCAGCAGTTCGCGACAGGTACCCTACGAGCAGTACTTC	CASSSRQVPYEQYF
TRBV30	few	TRBJ2-2	13	NA	TGTGCGGTAGCGGAAGCGAACACCGGGGAGCTGTTTTTT	CAVAEANTGELFF